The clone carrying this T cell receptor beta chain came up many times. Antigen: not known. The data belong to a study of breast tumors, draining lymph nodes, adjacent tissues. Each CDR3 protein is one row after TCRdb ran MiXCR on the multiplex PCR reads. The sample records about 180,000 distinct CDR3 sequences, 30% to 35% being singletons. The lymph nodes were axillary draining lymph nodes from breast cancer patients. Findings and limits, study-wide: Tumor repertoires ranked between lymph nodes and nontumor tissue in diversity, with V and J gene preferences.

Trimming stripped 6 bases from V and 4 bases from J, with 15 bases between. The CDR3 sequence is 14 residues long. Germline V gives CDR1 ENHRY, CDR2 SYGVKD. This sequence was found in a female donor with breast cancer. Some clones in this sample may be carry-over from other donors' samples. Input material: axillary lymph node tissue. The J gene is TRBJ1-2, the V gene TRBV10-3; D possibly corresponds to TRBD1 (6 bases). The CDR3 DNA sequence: TGTGCCATCAGCAGCAGGGGTTCAGGCTATGGCTACACCTTC. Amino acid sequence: CAISSRGSGYGYTF.